The rows below give T cell receptor beta chains drawn from one sample of a study of T cells after yellow fever vaccination. TCRdb processed the 5' RACE reads anew with MiXCR; each CDR3 protein has one entry. The table lists about 52,000 distinct CDR3 sequences, 6% to 8.5% of them singletons. The sequencing here drew on CD8+ T cells not binding an NS4B(214-222) dextramer, sorted from PBMCs, taken about 41 days after the first yellow fever vaccination. The receptors were sampled from a man aged 18 to 30 who received the YFV17D yellow fever vaccine. Both conserved end residues are part of each CDR3. The D gene is left open where the match is weak. Size is stated for part of the rows, as once, few or many counts, or as a class when the clone is expanded.

clone size | D gene | J gene | V gene | CDR3 DNA | CDR3 protein
few | TRBD1 | TRBJ2-7 | TRBV7-7 | TGTGCCAGCAGCCCGGGACAGGGGCACGGATACGAGCAGTACTTC | CASSPGQGHGYEQYF
many | . | TRBJ2-5 | TRBV9 | TGTGCCAGCAGCGTAGACGGATCCCAAGAGACCCAGTACTTC | CASSVDGSQETQYF
many | . | TRBJ2-5 | TRBV29-1 | TGCAGCGTTGTGGGCCGCCAAGAGACCCAGTACTTC | CSVVGRQETQYF
. | TRBD1 | TRBJ1-5 | TRBV7-9 | TGTGCCAGCAGCTTCGGACAGGGGGCCTGGGGGCCCCAGCATTTT | CASSFGQGAWGPQHF
. | . | TRBJ2-7 | TRBV5-5 | TGTGCCAGCAGCCCCCCGGACCTCTGCTACGAGCAGTACTTC | CASSPPDLCYEQYF
. | . | TRBJ1-1 | TRBV6-1 | TGTGCCAGCGGCCCCACCATGAACACTGAAGCTTTCTTT | CASGPTMNTEAFF
. | . | TRBJ1-2 | TRBV7-6 | TGTGCCAGCAGCCCACTTATCCCTGAGGCTAACTATGGCTACACCTTC | CASSPLIPEANYGYTF
few | TRBD1 | TRBJ2-7 | TRBV27 | TGTGCCAGCAGCTGGACAGGGTCGCGGGAGCAGTACTTC | CASSWTGSREQYF
many | . | TRBJ1-2 | TRBV12-3/TRBV12-4 | TGTGCCAGCAGTCAGACACTTAACTATGGCTACACCTTC | CASSQTLNYGYTF
. | . | TRBJ2-2 | TRBV7-9 | TGTGCCAGCAGCTGGACAGACCCGAACACCGGGGAGCTGTTTTTT | CASSWTDPNTGELFF
many | . | TRBJ2-7 | TRBV4-1 | TGCGCCAGCAGCCAAGAGCCGAGCTCCTACGAGCAGTACTTC | CASSQEPSSYEQYF
many | . | TRBJ2-1 | TRBV21-1 | TGTGCCAGCAGCACCATACCAAAACGGGGGGATAGTTACAATGAGCAGTTCTTC | CASSTIPKRGDSYNEQFF